This T cell receptor (beta chain) is drawn from a study of brain T cells in children with intractable seizures. The CDR3 totals 11 residues. CDR1 is LGHDT and CDR2 is YNNKEL in the germline V gene (reference sequence). Trimming cost V 1 base and J 6 bases, with 1 base left between them. As for time point: blood from clinic visit 5 months post-surgery; TSC patient then seizure free. TCRdb keeps only in-frame clones here, not all; method: immunoSEQ multiplex PCR. The sample comprises around 340,000 clones, 85% to 95% of which are singletons, and 4.5% to 7% rests with the top ten. The chain combines TRBV3-1 (or the pseudogene TRBV3-2) with TRBJ1-3; D is unclear. Sequenced material: peripheral blood, taken less than 6 months after surgery. The receptor was isolated from a boy under two years old with tuberous sclerosis and intractable seizures. The CDR3: CASSQANTIYF. The CDR3 DNA sequence: TGTGCCAGCAGCCAAGCAAACACCATATATTTT.